This paragraph covers one T cell receptor beta chain sequence. As yet, its antigen is unknown. TCRdb re-derived calls from the RT-PCR reads in MiXCR, one entry per CDR3 protein. Of 700,000 to 900,000 distinct CDR3 sequences in the sample, less than 25% were seen once. Germline V gene lookup returns CDR1 SGHRS and CDR2 YFSETQ. The V end lost 1 base, the J end lost 6 bases, and 17 bases lay between the germline ends. This CDR3 spans 15 amino acids. This specimen belongs to a study of response to subunit inactivated influenza vaccine. Study outcomes and limitations: It was suggested by the authors that few new T cells are recruited by each seasonal influenza vaccination.

This specimen consisted of PBMCs from blood, obtained about 5 days after vaccination. This clonotype was obtained from a man aged 45 to 65 who received an inactivated influenza vaccine. The gene calls are TRBV5-1 and TRBJ2-7, with D possibly TRBD2 on 5 matching bases. CDR3 nucleotide sequence: TGCGCCAGCAGCTTGTCAGCAGGAGGCCTCGGCGAGCAGTACTTC. Amino acids: CASSLSAGGLGEQYF.